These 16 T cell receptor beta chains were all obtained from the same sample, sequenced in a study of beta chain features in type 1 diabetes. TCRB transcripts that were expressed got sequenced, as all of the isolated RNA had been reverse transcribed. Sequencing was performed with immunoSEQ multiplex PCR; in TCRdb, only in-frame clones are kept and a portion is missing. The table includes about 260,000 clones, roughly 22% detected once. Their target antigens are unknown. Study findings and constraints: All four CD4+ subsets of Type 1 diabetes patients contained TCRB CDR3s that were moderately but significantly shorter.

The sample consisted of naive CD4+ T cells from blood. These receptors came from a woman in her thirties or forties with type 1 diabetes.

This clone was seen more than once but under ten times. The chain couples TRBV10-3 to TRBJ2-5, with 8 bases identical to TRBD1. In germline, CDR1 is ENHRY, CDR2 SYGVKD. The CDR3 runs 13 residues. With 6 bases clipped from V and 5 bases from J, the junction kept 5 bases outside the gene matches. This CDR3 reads CAIRTGEDETQYF. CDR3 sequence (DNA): TGTGCCATCAGGACAGGGGAGGATGAGACCCAGTACTTC.

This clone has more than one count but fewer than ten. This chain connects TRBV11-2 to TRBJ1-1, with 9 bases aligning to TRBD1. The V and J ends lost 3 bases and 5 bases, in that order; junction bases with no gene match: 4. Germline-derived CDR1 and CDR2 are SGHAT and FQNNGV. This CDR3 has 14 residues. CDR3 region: CASSFEGQGTEAFF. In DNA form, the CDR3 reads TGTGCCAGCAGCTTCGAAGGACAGGGGACTGAAGCTTTCTTT.

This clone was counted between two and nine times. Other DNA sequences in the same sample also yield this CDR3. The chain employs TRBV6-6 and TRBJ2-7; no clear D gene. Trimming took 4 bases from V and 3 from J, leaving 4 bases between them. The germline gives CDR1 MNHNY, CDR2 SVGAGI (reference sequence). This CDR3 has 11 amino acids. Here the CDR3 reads CASSSLYEQYF. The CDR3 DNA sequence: TGTGCCAGCAGTTCCCTCTACGAGCAGTACTTC.

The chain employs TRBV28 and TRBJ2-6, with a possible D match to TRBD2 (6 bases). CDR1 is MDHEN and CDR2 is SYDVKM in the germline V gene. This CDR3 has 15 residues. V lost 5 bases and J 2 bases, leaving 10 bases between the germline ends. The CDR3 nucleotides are TGTGCCAGCAGTCAGACGGGGGCTGGGGCCAACGTCCTGACTTTC. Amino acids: CASSQTGAGANVLTF. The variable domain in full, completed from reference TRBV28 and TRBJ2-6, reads DVKVTQSSRYLVKRTGEKVFLECVQDMDHENMFWYRQDPGLGLRLIYFSYDVKMKEKGDIPEGYSVSREKKERFSLILESASTNQTSMYLCASSQTGAGANVLTFGAGSRLTVL.

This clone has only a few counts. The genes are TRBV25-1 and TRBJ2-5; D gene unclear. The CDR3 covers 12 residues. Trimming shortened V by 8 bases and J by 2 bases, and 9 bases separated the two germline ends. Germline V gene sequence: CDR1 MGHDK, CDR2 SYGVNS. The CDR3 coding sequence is TGTGCCAGCGCATTAACTCAAGAGACCCAGTACTTC. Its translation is CASALTQETQYF.

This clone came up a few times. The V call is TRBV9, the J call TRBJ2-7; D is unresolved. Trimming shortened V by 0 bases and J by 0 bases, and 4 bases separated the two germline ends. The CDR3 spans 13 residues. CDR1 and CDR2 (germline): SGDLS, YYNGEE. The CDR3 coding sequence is TGTGCCAGCAGCGTAGACGGCTCCTACGAGCAGTACTTC. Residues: CASSVDGSYEQYF.

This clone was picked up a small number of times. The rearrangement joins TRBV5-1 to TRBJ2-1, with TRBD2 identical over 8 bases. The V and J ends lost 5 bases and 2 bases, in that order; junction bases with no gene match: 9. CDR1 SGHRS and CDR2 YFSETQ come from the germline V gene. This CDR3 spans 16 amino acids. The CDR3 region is CASSFPSGGAYNEQFF. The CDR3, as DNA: TGCGCCAGCAGTTTTCCCTCGGGGGGGGCCTACAATGAGCAGTTCTTC.

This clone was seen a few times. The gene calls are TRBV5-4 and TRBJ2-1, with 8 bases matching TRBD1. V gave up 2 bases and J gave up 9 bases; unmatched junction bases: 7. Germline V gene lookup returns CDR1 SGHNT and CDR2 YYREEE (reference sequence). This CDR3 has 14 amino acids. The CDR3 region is CASSFPGQGGEQFF. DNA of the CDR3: TGTGCCAGCAGCTTTCCCGGACAGGGTGGTGAGCAGTTCTTC.

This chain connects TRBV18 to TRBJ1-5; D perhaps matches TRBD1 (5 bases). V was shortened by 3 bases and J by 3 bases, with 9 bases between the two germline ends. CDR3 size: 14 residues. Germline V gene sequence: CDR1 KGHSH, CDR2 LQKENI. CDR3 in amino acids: CASSPGGFNQPQHF. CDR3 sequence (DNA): TGTGCCAGCTCACCGGGGGGGTTCAATCAGCCCCAGCATTTT.

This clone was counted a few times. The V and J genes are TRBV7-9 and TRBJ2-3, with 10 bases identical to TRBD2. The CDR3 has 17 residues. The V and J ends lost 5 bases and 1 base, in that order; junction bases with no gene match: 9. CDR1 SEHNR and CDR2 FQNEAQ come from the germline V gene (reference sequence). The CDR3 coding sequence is TGTGCCAGCAGCCTCCGCCCTAGCGGGGGAGGCACAGATACGCAGTATTTT. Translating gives CASSLRPSGGGTDTQYF.

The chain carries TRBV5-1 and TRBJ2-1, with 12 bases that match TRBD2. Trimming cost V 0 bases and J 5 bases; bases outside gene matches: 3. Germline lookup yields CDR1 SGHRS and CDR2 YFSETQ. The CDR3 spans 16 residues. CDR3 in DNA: TGCGCCAGCAGCTTGGGCGGACTAGCGGGGAACAATGAGCAGTTCTTC. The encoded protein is CASSLGGLAGNNEQFF. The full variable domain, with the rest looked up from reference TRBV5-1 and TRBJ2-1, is KAGVTQTPRYLIKTRGQQVTLSCSPISGHRSVSWYQQTPGQGLQFLFEYFSETQRNKGNFPGRFSGRQFSNSRSEMNVSTLELGDSALYLCASSLGGLAGNNEQFFGPGTRLTVL.

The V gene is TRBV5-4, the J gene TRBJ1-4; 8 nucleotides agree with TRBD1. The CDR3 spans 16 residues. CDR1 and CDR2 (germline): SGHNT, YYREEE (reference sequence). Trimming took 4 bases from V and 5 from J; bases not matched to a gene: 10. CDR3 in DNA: TGTGCCAGCAGCCGCGGGACAGGAAAGGCCAATGAAAAACTGTTTTTT. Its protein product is CASSRGTGKANEKLFF. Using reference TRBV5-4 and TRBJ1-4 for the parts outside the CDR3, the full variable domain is ETGVTQSPTHLIKTRGQQVTLRCSSQSGHNTVSWYQQALGQGPQFIFQYYREEENGRGNFPPRFSGLQFPNYSSELNVNALELDDSALYLCASSRGTGKANEKLFFGSGTQLSVL.

CDR3 sequence reads: CASGDRVSYNEQFF. The CDR3 region has the DNA TGCGCCAGCGGTGACAGGGTGTCCTACAATGAGCAGTTCTTC. This chain uses TRBV5-1 with TRBJ2-1; TRBD1 matches 7 bases. The length of the CDR3 is 14 residues. With 7 bases clipped from V and 1 base from J, the junction kept 5 bases outside the gene matches. Germline CDR1 SGHRS, CDR2 YFSETQ.

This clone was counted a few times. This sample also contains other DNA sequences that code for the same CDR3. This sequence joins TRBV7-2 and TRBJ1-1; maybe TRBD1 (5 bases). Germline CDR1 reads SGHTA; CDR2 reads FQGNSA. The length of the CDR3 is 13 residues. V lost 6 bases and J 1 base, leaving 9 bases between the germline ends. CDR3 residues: CASSFTGNTEAFF. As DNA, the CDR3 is TGTGCCAGCAGTTTTACAGGGAACACTGAAGCTTTCTTT.

For the CDR3, the DNA is TGCGCCAGCAGCGGAAGGACAGCCAACAATGAGCAGTTCTTC. Translation gives CASSGRTANNEQFF. The V call is TRBV5-1, the J call TRBJ2-1, with D possibly TRBD1 on 6 matching bases. The CDR3 consists of 14 residues. Germline CDR1 SGHRS, CDR2 YFSETQ. V was trimmed by 4 bases and J by 5 bases, leaving 13 bases between them. Combining the CDR3 with reference TRBV5-1 and TRBJ2-1 gives the whole variable domain KAGVTQTPRYLIKTRGQQVTLSCSPISGHRSVSWYQQTPGQGLQFLFEYFSETQRNKGNFPGRFSGRQFSNSRSEMNVSTLELGDSALYLCASSGRTANNEQFFGPGTRLTVL.

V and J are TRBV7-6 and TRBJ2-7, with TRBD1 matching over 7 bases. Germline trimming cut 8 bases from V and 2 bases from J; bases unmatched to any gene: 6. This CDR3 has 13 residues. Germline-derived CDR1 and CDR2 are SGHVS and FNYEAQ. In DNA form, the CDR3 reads TGTGCCAGCTCACGGGACAGCGCCTACGAGCAGTACTTC. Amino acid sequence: CASSRDSAYEQYF.